This is a list of T cell receptor beta chains from one sample in a study of shared clonotypes between healthy human individuals. Measured with immunoSEQ multiplex PCR; TCRdb has only the in-frame clones, and not every one. The table shows approximately 500,000 clones, with about 78% occurring only once. Sequencing input: PBMCs. These receptors were obtained from a woman aged 40 to 50 in good health. Some clones in this sample may be carry-over from other donors' samples. Each CDR3 is given with its conserved first and last residue. A D gene is named only where the DNA matches it firmly. The size of a clone is reported for some rows only, either as once, few or many, or as a class for expanded clones.

j_gene | v_gene | abundance | len | d_gene | CDR3aa | CDR3nt
TRBJ1-3 | TRBV19 | . | 15 | . | CASSKGTYSGNTIYF | TGTGCCAGTAGCAAAGGGACGTATAGTGGAAACACCATATATTTT
TRBJ1-5 | TRBV30 | . | 13 | . | CAWSRGGSQPQHF | TGTGCCTGGAGTCGGGGGGGAAGCCAGCCCCAGCATTTT
TRBJ1-4 | TRBV6-6 | . | 14 | . | CASSYGGVNEKLFF | TGTGCCAGCAGTTACGGAGGGGTTAATGAAAAACTGTTTTTT
TRBJ1-1 | TRBV27 | . | 14 | . | CASSSQWYGTEAFF | TGTGCCAGCAGTAGCCAGTGGTACGGCACTGAAGCTTTCTTT
TRBJ1-2 | TRBV20-1 | . | 10 | . | CSARGVGYTF | TGCAGTGCTAGGGGAGTGGGCTACACCTTC
TRBJ2-7 | TRBV5-3 | . | 13 | TRBD1 | CARSGTEDGEQYF | TGTGCCAGAAGCGGGACAGAAGACGGCGAGCAGTACTTC
TRBJ1-2 | TRBV1 | . | 16 | . | CTSSPTPSGANYGYTF | TGCACCAGCAGCCCCACACCTTCCGGAGCTAACTATGGCTACACCTTC
TRBJ2-1 | TRBV7-3 | . | 15 | . | CASSPHLSSYNEQFF | TGTGCCAGCAGCCCCCACCTTAGCTCCTACAATGAGCAGTTCTTC
TRBJ2-3 | TRBV5-4 | . | 12 | TRBD1 | CASSDRADTQYF | TGTGCCAGCAGCGACAGGGCAGATACGCAGTATTTT
TRBJ2-7 | TRBV2 | . | 14 | TRBD2 | CASSTSGRRYEQYF | TGTGCCAGCAGTACAAGCGGGAGGAGGTACGAGCAGTACTTC
TRBJ2-2 | TRBV6-6 | . | 14 | . | CASSWLLPTGELFF | TGTGCCAGCAGTTGGCTACTGCCGACCGGGGAGCTGTTTTTT
TRBJ2-5 | TRBV6-1 | . | 16 | TRBD2 | CASSEASAGVGETQYF | TGTGCCAGCAGTGAAGCCTCAGCGGGAGTGGGGGAGACCCAGTACTTC
TRBJ2-1 | TRBV19 | . | 12 | . | CASSISAGEQFF | TGTGCCAGTAGTATATCGGCGGGTGAGCAGTTCTTC
TRBJ2-5 | TRBV18 | . | 15 | TRBD1 | CASSPRTGDGETQYF | TGTGCCAGCTCACCTAGGACAGGGGATGGGGAGACCCAGTACTTC
TRBJ1-3 | TRBV19 | . | 14 | TRBD1 | CASGEGAGGNTIYF | TGTGCCAGTGGCGAGGGGGCAGGAGGAAACACCATATATTTT
TRBJ1-2 | TRBV28 | . | 19 | . | CASNPGLIPRSTANYGYTF | TGTGCCAGCAATCCGGGACTCATCCCTAGGTCAACGGCTAACTATGGCTACACCTTC
TRBJ2-1 | TRBV4-2 | . | 16 | TRBD2 | CASSQVGLAGGYEQFF | TGTGCCAGCAGCCAAGTCGGACTAGCGGGAGGCTATGAGCAGTTCTTC
TRBJ2-7 | TRBV5-4 | . | 15 | TRBD1 | CASSRTGDRGLEQYF | TGTGCCAGCAGCAGAACGGGTGACAGGGGGCTTGAGCAGTACTTC
TRBJ1-2 | TRBV5-1 | few | 12 | . | CASTDSNYGYTF | TGCGCCAGCACCGATTCTAACTATGGCTACACCTTC
TRBJ2-2 | TRBV29-1 | . | 15 | TRBD2 | CSAQLGLALTGELFF | TGCAGCGCACAACTAGGACTAGCCCTCACCGGGGAGCTGTTTTTT
TRBJ2-1 | TRBV7-7 | . | 15 | . | CASSPGTLHYNEQFF | TGTGCTAGCAGCCCCGGGACACTCCATTACAATGAGCAGTTCTTC
TRBJ1-2 | TRBV19 | . | 15 | . | CASKVQEQPNYGYTF | TGTGCCAGTAAGGTGCAGGAACAACCTAACTATGGCTACACCTTC
TRBJ2-1 | TRBV30 | . | 14 | TRBD2 | CAWRGGRAYNEQFF | TGTGCCTGGAGGGGCGGGAGGGCGTACAATGAGCAGTTCTTC
TRBJ2-1 | TRBV2 | . | 11 | . | CASSVANEQFF | TGTGCCAGCAGCGTAGCCAATGAGCAGTTCTTC
TRBJ2-6 | TRBV5-1 | . | 15 | . | CASSLGNSGANVLTF | TGCGCCAGCAGCTTGGGTAACTCTGGGGCCAACGTCCTGACTTTC
TRBJ2-5 | TRBV4-1 | . | 17 | TRBD2 | CASSPQTGGPYQETQYF | TGCGCCAGCAGCCCCCAGACGGGGGGACCGTACCAAGAGACCCAGTACTTC
TRBJ1-4 | TRBV2 | . | 16 | . | CASSGAGGEEYEKLFF | TGTGCCAGCAGCGGGGCTGGGGGGGAGGAGTATGAAAAACTGTTTTTT
TRBJ2-7 | TRBV29-1 | few | 12 | . | CSFEDRSYEQYF | TGCAGCTTTGAGGACAGATCCTACGAGCAGTACTTC
TRBJ1-5 | TRBV7-8 | once | 16 | . | CASSSLYGGGNQPQHF | TGTGCCAGCAGCTCACTATACGGTGGGGGCAATCAGCCCCAGCATTTT
TRBJ2-1 | TRBV5-4 | . | 15 | . | CASSLSRASYNEQFF | TGTGCCAGCAGCTTGTCACGCGCATCCTACAATGAGCAGTTCTTC
TRBJ2-7 | TRBV4-1 | . | 13 | TRBD2 | CASSLTSGSEQYF | TGCGCCAGCAGCCTTACTAGCGGGAGCGAGCAGTACTTC